This is a list of T cell receptor beta chains from one sample in a study of T cell responses to AZD1222 COVID-19 vaccine. Only in-frame clones appear in the TCRdb table, and some are missing; sequencing was by immunoSEQ multiplex PCR. Among 100,000 to 120,000 clones listed, 88% were seen once. Sequencing used peripheral blood, obtained on day 0 of AZD1222 vaccination. All receptors come from an adult in good health. The CDR3 runs from the conserved cysteine through the conserved F or W. D genes are given only for firm matches. Part of the rows lack a size; the others show once, few, many or a class for expanded clones.

TRBJ2-1	TRBD2	NA	TRBV5-1	CASRLAGVYNEQFF	TGCGCCAGCCGACTAGCGGGAGTCTACAATGAGCAGTTCTTC
TRBJ2-3	TRBD2	NA	TRBV11-3	CASSPGTSGNTDTQYF	TGTGCCAGCAGCCCGGGGACTAGCGGGAACACAGATACGCAGTATTTT
TRBJ1-3	TRBD1	NA	TRBV3-1/TRBV3-2	CASSQVYRGRVFAGNTIYF	TGTGCCAGCAGCCAAGTATACAGGGGACGAGTATTCGCTGGAAACACCATATATTTT
TRBJ2-1	NA	NA	TRBV18	CASSPPPGYNEQFF	TGTGCCAGCTCACCACCCCCCGGTTACAATGAGCAGTTCTTC
TRBJ2-5	NA	NA	TRBV7-9	CASSLGGTQIMVETQYF	TGTGCCAGCAGCTTAGGGGGGACCCAAATCATGGTAGAGACCCAGTACTTC
TRBJ2-5	NA	NA	TRBV6-6	CASSLTRSPQAESFKETQYF	TGTGCCAGCAGTCTAACACGCAGTCCTCAGGCAGAATCCTTCAAAGAGACCCAGTACTTC
TRBJ1-5	NA	NA	TRBV5-6	CASSLWGTGNQPQHF	TGTGCCAGCAGCTTATGGGGGACGGGCAATCAGCCCCAGCATTTT
TRBJ1-1	NA	NA	TRBV12-3/TRBV12-4	CASSRNTEAFF	TGTGCCAGCAGCAGGAACACTGAAGCTTTCTTT
TRBJ1-3	NA	NA	TRBV6-5	CASSYSPGQGNTIYF	TGTGCCAGCAGTTACAGCCCGGGACAAGGAAACACCATATATTTT
TRBJ2-3	NA	few	TRBV27	CASSLWGNTDTQYF	TGTGCCAGCAGTTTATGGGGAAACACAGATACGCAGTATTTT
TRBJ2-7	TRBD2	NA	TRBV3-1/TRBV3-2	CASSPSTQRGPYEQYF	TGTGCCAGCAGCCCATCCACCCAGCGGGGCCCCTACGAGCAGTACTTC
TRBJ2-7	NA	NA	TRBV3-1/TRBV3-2	CASSQVTGAEQYF	TGTGCCAGCAGCCAAGTTACCGGGGCCGAGCAGTACTTC
TRBJ2-5	TRBD2	NA	TRBV7-2	CASSLSAGVETQYF	TGTGCCAGCAGCTTATCAGCGGGAGTTGAGACCCAGTACTTC
TRBJ2-7	NA	NA	TRBV29-1	CSVGGGYEQYF	TGCAGCGTTGGAGGGGGTTACGAGCAGTACTTC
TRBJ2-7	NA	NA	TRBV28	CASSLWTPYEQYF	TGTGCCAGCAGTTTATGGACCCCCTACGAGCAGTACTTC
TRBJ2-5	NA	NA	TRBV5-4	CASSPRDRILETQYF	TGTGCCAGCAGCCCGAGGGACCGCATACTAGAGACCCAGTACTTC
TRBJ1-3	NA	NA	TRBV6-5	CASSLTRGNTIYF	TGTGCCAGCAGTTTAACGAGAGGAAACACCATATATTTT
TRBJ2-1	NA	NA	TRBV19	CASSTGLLAEQFF	TGTGCCAGTAGTACCGGACTCTTGGCCGAGCAGTTCTTC
TRBJ1-1	TRBD1	NA	TRBV19	CASSTQGSMTEAFF	TGTGCCAGTAGTACACAGGGGTCGATGACTGAAGCTTTCTTT
TRBJ1-5	NA	NA	TRBV19	CASSPPEYSNQPQHF	TGTGCCAGTAGCCCTCCGGAGTATAGCAATCAGCCCCAGCATTTT
TRBJ2-1	TRBD2	NA	TRBV19	CASSIEASGTGEQFF	TGTGCCAGTAGTATAGAAGCTAGCGGGACGGGTGAGCAGTTCTTC
TRBJ1-5	NA	few	TRBV28	CASRMDIYSNQPQHF	TGTGCCAGCAGAATGGACATTTATAGCAATCAGCCCCAGCATTTT
TRBJ2-7	NA	NA	TRBV10-2	CASSVWAREQYF	TGCGCCAGCAGTGTCTGGGCTCGGGAGCAGTACTTC
TRBJ2-7	TRBD1	NA	TRBV18	CASSYGTAPYEQYF	TGTGCCAGCTCGTATGGGACAGCGCCCTACGAGCAGTACTTC
TRBJ2-1	NA	NA	TRBV7-9	CASSLQARVSYNEQFF	TGTGCCAGCAGCTTACAGGCTAGAGTCTCCTACAATGAGCAGTTCTTC
TRBJ2-7	TRBD1	NA	TRBV2	CASSPGTGRYEQYF	TGTGCCAGCAGCCCCGGGACAGGGAGGTACGAGCAGTACTTC
TRBJ2-7	TRBD2	NA	TRBV9	CASSPGLAGEFHEQYF	TGTGCCAGCAGCCCCGGACTAGCGGGAGAATTCCACGAGCAGTACTTC
TRBJ2-5	NA	NA	TRBV28	CASSLTRTQETQYF	TGTGCCAGCAGTTTAACCAGGACTCAAGAGACCCAGTACTTC
TRBJ1-1	NA	NA	TRBV3-1/TRBV3-2	CASSPQRTHTEAFF	TGTGCCAGCAGCCCCCAACGGACCCACACTGAAGCTTTCTTT
TRBJ2-5	NA	NA	TRBV7-6	CASSRWRETQYF	TGTGCCAGCAGCCGTTGGAGGGAGACCCAGTACTTC
TRBJ1-5	NA	NA	TRBV2	CASTPGWGTYQPQHF	TGTGCCAGCACCCCAGGGTGGGGGACTTACCAGCCCCAGCATTTT
TRBJ1-5	TRBD1	NA	TRBV2	CASRKQGVRNQPQHF	TGTGCCAGCAGGAAACAGGGGGTGCGGAATCAGCCCCAGCATTTT
TRBJ1-6	NA	NA	TRBV12-3/TRBV12-4	CASSPGQGEALHF	TGTGCCAGCAGTCCCGGACAAGGGGAGGCCCTCCACTTT
TRBJ2-7	TRBD1	once	TRBV19	CASSTAGQVHEQYF	TGTGCCAGTAGTACCGCCGGACAGGTCCACGAGCAGTACTTC
TRBJ2-2	TRBD2	NA	TRBV6-5	CASRVAGESGELFF	TGTGCCAGCAGAGTAGCGGGAGAATCCGGGGAGCTGTTTTTT
TRBJ2-7	TRBD2	NA	TRBV7-3	CASSPTSGSTNEQYF	TGTGCCAGCAGCCCTACTAGCGGGAGTACCAACGAGCAGTACTTC
TRBJ1-3	NA	NA	TRBV19	CASIPPPPGNTIYF	TGTGCCAGTATTCCCCCTCCGCCTGGAAACACCATATATTTT
TRBJ2-7	NA	NA	TRBV19	CASSPGSSYEQYF	TGTGCCAGTAGTCCTGGGAGCTCCTACGAGCAGTACTTC
TRBJ2-7	TRBD2	NA	TRBV5-1	CASSFTSGSYEQYF	TGCGCCAGCAGCTTTACTAGCGGGAGCTACGAGCAGTACTTC
TRBJ1-1	TRBD1	NA	TRBV4-2	CASSQDKGQGNTEAFF	TGTGCCAGCAGCCAAGATAAGGGACAGGGGAACACTGAAGCTTTCTTT
TRBJ2-1	TRBD2	NA	TRBV6-5	CASSYALAGGPNEQFF	TGTGCCAGCAGTTACGCCCTAGCGGGAGGCCCCAATGAGCAGTTCTTC
TRBJ1-4	NA	NA	TRBV2	CASSYSPGTNEKLFF	TGTGCCAGCAGTTATTCGCCGGGAACAAATGAAAAACTGTTTTTT
TRBJ2-2	TRBD1	NA	TRBV19	CASKNGDSYTGELFF	TGTGCCAGTAAGAATGGGGACAGTTACACCGGGGAGCTGTTTTTT
TRBJ1-1	NA	few	TRBV7-2	CASSFRAPTEAFF	TGTGCCAGCAGCTTCCGGGCGCCCACTGAAGCTTTCTTT
TRBJ2-7	NA	NA	TRBV12-2	CASRGRDNLPVYEQYF	TGTGCAAGTCGCGGTCGGGACAACCTACCGGTCTACGAGCAGTACTTC
TRBJ1-6	NA	NA	TRBV20-1	CSASKGSSYNSPLHF	TGCAGTGCTAGTAAGGGGAGCTCCTATAATTCACCCCTCCACTTT
TRBJ1-1	TRBD1	NA	TRBV5-4	CASSWGQGNTEAFF	TGTGCCAGCAGCTGGGGACAGGGAAACACTGAAGCTTTCTTT
TRBJ2-1	NA	NA	TRBV25-1	CASSGGAYNEQFF	TGTGCCAGCAGTGGCGGAGCTTACAATGAGCAGTTCTTC